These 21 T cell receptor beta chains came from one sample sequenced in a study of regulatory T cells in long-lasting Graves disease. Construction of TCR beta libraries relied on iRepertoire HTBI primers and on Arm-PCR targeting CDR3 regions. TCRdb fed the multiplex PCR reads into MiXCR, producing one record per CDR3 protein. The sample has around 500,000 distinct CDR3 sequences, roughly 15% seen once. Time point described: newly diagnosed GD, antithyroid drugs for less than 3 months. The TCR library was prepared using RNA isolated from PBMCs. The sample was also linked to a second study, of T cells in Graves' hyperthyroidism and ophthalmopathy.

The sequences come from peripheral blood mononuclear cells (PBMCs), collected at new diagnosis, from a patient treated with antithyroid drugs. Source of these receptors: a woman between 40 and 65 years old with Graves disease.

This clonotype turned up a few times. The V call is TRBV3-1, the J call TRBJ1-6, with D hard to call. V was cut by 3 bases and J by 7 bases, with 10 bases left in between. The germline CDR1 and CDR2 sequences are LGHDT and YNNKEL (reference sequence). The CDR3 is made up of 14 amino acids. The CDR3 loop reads CASSQGESNSPLHF. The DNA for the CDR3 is TGTGCCAGCAGCCAGGGAGAATCCAATTCACCCCTCCACTTT.

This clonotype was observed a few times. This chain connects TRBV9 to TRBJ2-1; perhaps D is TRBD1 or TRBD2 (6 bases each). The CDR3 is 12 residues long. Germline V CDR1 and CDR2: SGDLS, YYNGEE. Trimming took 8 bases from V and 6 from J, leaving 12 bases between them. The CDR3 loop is CASSGGLNEQFF. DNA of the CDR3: TGTGCCAGTTCTGGGGGGCTCAATGAGCAGTTCTTC.

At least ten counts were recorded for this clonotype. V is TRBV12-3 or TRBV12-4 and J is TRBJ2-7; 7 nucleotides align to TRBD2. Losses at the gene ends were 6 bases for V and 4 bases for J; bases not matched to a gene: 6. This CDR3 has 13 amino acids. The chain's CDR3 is CASRLAGAYEQYF. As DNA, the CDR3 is TGTGCCAGCAGGTTGGCGGGAGCTTACGAGCAGTACTTC.

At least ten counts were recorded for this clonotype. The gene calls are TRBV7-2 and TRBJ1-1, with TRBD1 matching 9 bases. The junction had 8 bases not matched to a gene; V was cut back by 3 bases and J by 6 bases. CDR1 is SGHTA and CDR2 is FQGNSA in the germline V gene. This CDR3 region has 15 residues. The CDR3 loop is CASSLAGTGMAEAFF. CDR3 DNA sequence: TGTGCCAGCAGCTTGGCCGGGACAGGGATGGCTGAAGCTTTCTTT.

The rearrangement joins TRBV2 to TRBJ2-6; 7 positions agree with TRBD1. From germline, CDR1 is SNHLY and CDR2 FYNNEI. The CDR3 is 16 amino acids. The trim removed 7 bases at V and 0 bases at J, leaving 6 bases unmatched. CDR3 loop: CASTRDSNSGANVLTF. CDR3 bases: TGTGCCAGCACCCGGGACAGTAACTCTGGGGCCAACGTCCTGACTTTC.

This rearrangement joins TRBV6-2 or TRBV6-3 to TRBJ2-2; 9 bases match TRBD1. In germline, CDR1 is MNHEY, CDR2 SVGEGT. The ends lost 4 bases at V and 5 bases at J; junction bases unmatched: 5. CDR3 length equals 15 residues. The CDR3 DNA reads TGTGCCAGCAGTTCCGGGACAGGGTTTACCGGGGAGCTGTTTTTT. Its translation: CASSSGTGFTGELFF.

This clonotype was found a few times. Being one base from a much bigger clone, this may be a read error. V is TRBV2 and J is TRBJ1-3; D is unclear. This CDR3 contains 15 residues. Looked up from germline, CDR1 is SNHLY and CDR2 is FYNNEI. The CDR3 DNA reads TGTGCCAGGGCGGAAGTTGGTCTCTCTGGAAGCACCATATATTTT. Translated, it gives CARAEVGLSGSTIYF.

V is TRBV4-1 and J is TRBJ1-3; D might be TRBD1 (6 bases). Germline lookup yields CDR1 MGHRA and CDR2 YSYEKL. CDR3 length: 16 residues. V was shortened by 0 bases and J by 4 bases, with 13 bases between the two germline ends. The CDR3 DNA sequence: TGCGCCAGCAGCCAAGATTTGGGGGCGGGGGGAAACACCATATATTTT. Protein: CASSQDLGAGGNTIYF.

CDR3 sequence: CAGNSLVGETQYF. Written as DNA, the CDR3 is TGTGCCGGCAATTCGCTTGTGGGGGAGACCCAGTACTTC. The V and J genes are TRBV30 and TRBJ2-5; D gene unclear. CDR1 is GTSNPN and CDR2 is SVGIG in the germline V gene (reference sequence). This CDR3 has 13 amino acids. V was cut by 8 bases and J by 5 bases, with 18 bases left in between.

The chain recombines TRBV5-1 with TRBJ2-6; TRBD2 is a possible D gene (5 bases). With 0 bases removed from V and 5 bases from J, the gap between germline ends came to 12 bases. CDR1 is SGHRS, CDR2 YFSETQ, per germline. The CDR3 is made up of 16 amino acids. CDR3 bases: TGCGCCAGCAGCTTGGCCGGGGATAGCTGGGCCAACGTCCTGACTTTC. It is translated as CASSLAGDSWANVLTF.

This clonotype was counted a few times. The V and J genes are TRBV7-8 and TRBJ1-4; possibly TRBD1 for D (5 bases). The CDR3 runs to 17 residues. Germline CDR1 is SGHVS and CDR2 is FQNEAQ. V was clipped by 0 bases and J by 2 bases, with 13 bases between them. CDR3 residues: CASSLAMAGSTNEKLFF. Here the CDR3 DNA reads TGTGCCAGCAGCTTAGCGATGGCAGGGAGTACTAATGAAAAACTGTTTTTT.

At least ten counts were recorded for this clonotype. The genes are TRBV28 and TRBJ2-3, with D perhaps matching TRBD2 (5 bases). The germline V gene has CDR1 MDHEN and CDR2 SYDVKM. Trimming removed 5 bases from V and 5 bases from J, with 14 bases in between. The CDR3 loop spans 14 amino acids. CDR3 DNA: TGTGCCAGCAGTGCCACCCGGACTGGAGATACGCAGTATTTT. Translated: CASSATRTGDTQYF.

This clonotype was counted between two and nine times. This CDR3 reads CATSRGGGGTQETQYF. The DNA of the CDR3 is TGTGCCACCAGCAGAGGGGGCGGGGGGACCCAAGAGACCCAGTACTTC. This rearrangement joins TRBV15 to TRBJ2-5, with 8 positions matching TRBD2. V gave up 1 base and J gave up 1 base; unmatched junction bases: 5. Germline CDR1 and CDR2: LNHNV and YYDKDF (reference sequence). The CDR3 covers 16 residues.

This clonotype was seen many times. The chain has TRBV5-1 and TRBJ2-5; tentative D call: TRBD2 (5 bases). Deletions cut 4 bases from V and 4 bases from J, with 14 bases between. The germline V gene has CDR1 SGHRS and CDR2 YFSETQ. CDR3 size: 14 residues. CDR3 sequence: CASSVGTSLETQYF. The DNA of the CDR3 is TGCGCCAGCAGCGTGGGAACTAGTCTAGAGACCCAGTACTTC. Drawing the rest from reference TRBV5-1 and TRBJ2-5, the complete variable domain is KAGVTQTPRYLIKTRGQQVTLSCSPISGHRSVSWYQQTPGQGLQFLFEYFSETQRNKGNFPGRFSGRQFSNSRSEMNVSTLELGDSALYLCASSVGTSLETQYFGPGTRLLVL.

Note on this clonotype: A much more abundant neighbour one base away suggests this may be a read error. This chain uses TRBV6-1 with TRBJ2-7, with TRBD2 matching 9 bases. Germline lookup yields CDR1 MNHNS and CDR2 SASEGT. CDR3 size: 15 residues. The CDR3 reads CASSYMAGGADEQCF. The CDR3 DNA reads TGTGCCAGCAGTTACATGGCGGGGGGGGCCGACGAGCAGTGCTTC.

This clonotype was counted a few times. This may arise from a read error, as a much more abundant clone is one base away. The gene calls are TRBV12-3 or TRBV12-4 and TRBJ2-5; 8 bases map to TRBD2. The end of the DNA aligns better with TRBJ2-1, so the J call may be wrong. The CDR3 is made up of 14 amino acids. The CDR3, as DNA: TGTGCCAGCAGTTTGCGGGGGGCCCACAATGAGCAGTTCTTC. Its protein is CASSLRGAHNEQFF.

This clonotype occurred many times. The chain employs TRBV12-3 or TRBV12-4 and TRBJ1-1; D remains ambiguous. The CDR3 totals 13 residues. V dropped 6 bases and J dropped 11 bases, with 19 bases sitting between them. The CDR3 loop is CASSLREIGDAFF. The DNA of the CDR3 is TGTGCCAGCAGCCTCCGGGAGATCGGTGATGCTTTCTTT.

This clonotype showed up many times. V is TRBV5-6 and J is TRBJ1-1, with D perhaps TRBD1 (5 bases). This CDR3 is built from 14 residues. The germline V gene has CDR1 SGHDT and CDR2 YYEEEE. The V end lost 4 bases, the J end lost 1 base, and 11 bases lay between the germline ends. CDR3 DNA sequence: TGTGCCAGCAGCACCCTGGGGGGGAACACTGAAGCTTTCTTT. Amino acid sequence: CASSTLGGNTEAFF.

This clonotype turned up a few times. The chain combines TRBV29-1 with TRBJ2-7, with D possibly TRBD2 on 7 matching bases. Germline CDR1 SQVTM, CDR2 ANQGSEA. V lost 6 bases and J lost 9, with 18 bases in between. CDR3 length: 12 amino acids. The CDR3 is CSVRKGGEAQYF. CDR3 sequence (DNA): TGCAGCGTCCGAAAAGGGGGGGAAGCGCAGTACTTC.

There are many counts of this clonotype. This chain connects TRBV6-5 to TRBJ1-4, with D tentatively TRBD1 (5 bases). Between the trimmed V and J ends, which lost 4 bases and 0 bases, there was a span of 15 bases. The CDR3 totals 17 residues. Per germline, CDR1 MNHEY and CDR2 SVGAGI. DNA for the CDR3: TGTGCCAGCAGTTCCCCTGTCTTGGGGGCAACTAATGAAAAACTGTTTTTT. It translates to CASSSPVLGATNEKLFF.

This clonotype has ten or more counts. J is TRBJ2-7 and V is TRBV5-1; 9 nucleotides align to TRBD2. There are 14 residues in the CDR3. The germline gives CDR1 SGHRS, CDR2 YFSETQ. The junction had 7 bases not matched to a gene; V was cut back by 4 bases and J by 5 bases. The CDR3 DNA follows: TGCGCCAGCAGCCCCGGGCGGGGGGGGGACGAGCAGTACTTC. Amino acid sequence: CASSPGRGGDEQYF.